This entry concerns a single T cell receptor (beta chain). Its specificity is unknown. The sample originates from a study of CXCR3-negative and CXCR3-positive naive CD8 T cells. UMI-labeled 5' RACE TRB cDNA libraries were prepared from the cells. TCRdb derives one entry per CDR3 protein from the 5' RACE reads, leaving out DNA. This repertoire includes over 70,000 distinct CDR3 sequences. Study-wide findings and caveats: Naive CXCR3-positive and CXCR3-negative cells shared similar TRBV-TRBJ usage, unlike memory cells. Naive cells that were CXCR3-positive had more hydrophobic TRB CDR3s (compared with CXCR3-negative naive cells). Partial loss of CXCR3 expression followed cryopreservation; most assays used fresh PBMCs.

The CDR3 is made up of 15 amino acids. CDR1 and CDR2 from the germline V gene are SEHNR and FQNEAQ (reference sequence). What was sequenced was naive CXCR3- CD8+ T cells from blood. Described subset: CD45RO-CCR7+CD27+CD95- naive CD8+ T cells lacking CXCR3 (TNR3-). This TCR derives from a human donor in good health. Some clones in this sample may be carry-over from other donors' samples. The chain uses TRBV7-9 and TRBJ2-5; TCRdb proposes TRBD1, but this gene call is untestable without DNA. The CDR3 loop reads CASSPSTGAAETQYF.